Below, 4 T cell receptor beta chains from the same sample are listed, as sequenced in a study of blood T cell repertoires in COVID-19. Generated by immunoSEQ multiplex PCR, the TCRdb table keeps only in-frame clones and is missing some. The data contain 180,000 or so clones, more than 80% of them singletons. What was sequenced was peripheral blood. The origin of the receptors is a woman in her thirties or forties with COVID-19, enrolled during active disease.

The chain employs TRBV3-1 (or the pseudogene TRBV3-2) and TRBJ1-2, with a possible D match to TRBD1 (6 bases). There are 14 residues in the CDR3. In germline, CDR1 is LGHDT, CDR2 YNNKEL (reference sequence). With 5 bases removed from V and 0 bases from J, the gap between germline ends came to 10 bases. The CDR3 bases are TGTGCCAGCAGCAGAGACAGGCCTAACTATGGCTACACCTTC. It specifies CASSRDRPNYGYTF.

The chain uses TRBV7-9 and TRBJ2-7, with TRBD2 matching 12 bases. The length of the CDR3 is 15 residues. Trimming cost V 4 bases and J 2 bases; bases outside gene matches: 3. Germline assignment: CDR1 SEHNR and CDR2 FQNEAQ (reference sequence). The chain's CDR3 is CASSYLAGGPYEQYF. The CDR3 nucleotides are TGTGCCAGCAGCTACCTAGCGGGAGGGCCCTACGAGCAGTACTTC.

The CDR3 DNA sequence: TGTGCCAGCTGGGGACAGGGGAATCAGCCCCAGCATTTT. Protein: CASWGQGNQPQHF. V is TRBV6-5 and J is TRBJ1-5; 10 bases agree with TRBD1. Germline V CDR1 and CDR2: MNHEY, SVGAGI. V was pared by 8 bases and J by 4 bases, with 2 bases of the junction left unmatched. The CDR3 has 13 residues.

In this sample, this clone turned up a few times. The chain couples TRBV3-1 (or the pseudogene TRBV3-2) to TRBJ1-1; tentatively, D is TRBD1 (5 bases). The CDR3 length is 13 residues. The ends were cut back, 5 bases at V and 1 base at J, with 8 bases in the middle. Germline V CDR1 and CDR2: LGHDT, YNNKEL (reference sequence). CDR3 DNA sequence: TGTGCCAGCAGCTTCGGACAGAACACTGAAGCTTTCTTT. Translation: CASSFGQNTEAFF.